The TCR beta chain described here comes from a study of OX40 agonist ivuxolimab in advanced cancers. Germline CDR1 and CDR2: SGHVS and FNYEAQ. The CDR3 sequence is 15 residues long. Trimming removed 0 bases from V and 7 bases from J, with 15 bases in between. The table came from immunoSEQ multiplex PCR; TCRdb's copy has only in-frame clones and leaves some out. The profile shows over 80,000 clones, around nine tenths of them singletons. Sequences were derived from CD4+ or CD8+ T cells sorted from blood, sampled in a trial of the OX40 agonist ivuxolimab. The chain joins TRBV7-6 to TRBJ1-1; D unresolved. This sequence was found in an adult with an advanced solid tumor such as melanoma, head and neck, liver or kidney cancer. This chain's CDR3 is CASSLAHGSHLEAFF. CDR3 nucleotides: TGTGCCAGCAGCTTAGCACACGGCTCTCATCTTGAAGCTTTCTTT.